This T cell receptor beta chain derives from a study of OX40 agonist ivuxolimab in advanced cancers. In terms of the full investigation: Ivuxolimab was an agonistic, fully human IgG2 monoclonal antibody directed against OX40 (CD134), a costimulatory receptor. The paper reports the monotherapy dose-escalation portion (N of about 47 patients) of the phase I ivuxolimab trial. Intravenous ivuxolimab was administered to patients every 2 weeks at six dose levels: 0.01, 0.1, 0.3, 1.5, 3 and 10 mg/kg. Partial responses occurred in three dose-escalation patients: two with cutaneous melanoma and one with hepatocellular carcinoma. Peripheral TCRbeta sequencing aimed to test whether ivuxolimab altered TCR sequence diversity and caused clonal T-cell expansion. In the dose-escalation cohort, more than 80% of patients were male, and the mean age was around 60 years with a range of about 20 to 80. Among the roughly 52 dose-escalation patients, roughly 20 had hepatocellular carcinoma, approximately 15 melanoma, 9 renal cell carcinoma and 9 head and neck cancer. Prior anti-PD-1, anti-PD-L1 or anti-CTLA-4 therapy was permitted, and 40% of dose-escalation patients had received checkpoint inhibitors. General study outcomes and caveats: Antigen specificity was not determined for the clonally expanded peripheral T cells. Low levels of normalized T-cell clonal expansion were also seen in some nonresponding patients. After ivuxolimab, CD8+ T cells had more expanded clones than CD4+ T cells on average. At doses from 0.1 to 3.0 mg/kg, clonal expansion was seen in both CD4+ and CD8+ blood T cells between baseline and week 6. In the 0.1-3.0 mg/kg groups, partial responders had among the lowest normalized peripheral clonal expansion, particularly in CD8+ T cells.

As to this clone: Its antigen is unknown. No quality values exist for individual bases; no much larger clone is one base distant.

The germline V gene (reference sequence) gives CDR1 as SEHNR and CDR2 as FQNEAQ. Trimming at the junction amounts to 6 bases on V and 0 bases on J, and the germline ends lie 8 bases apart. The CDR3, cysteine through phenylalanine, is 14 amino acids long. The entry retains the CDR3 DNA only, 42 bases that are in frame from base 1. Patients with a history of autoimmune disease or receiving systemic immunosuppression were excluded from the trial. Peripheral blood for TCR sequencing was collected from all dose cohorts at baseline, on cycle 4 day 1, and on cycle 7 day 1. Samples came from an open-label, multicenter, first-in-human phase I dose-escalation trial of ivuxolimab. Adults with locally advanced or metastatic melanoma, renal cell carcinoma, hepatocellular carcinoma or head and neck squamous cell carcinoma were enrolled in the trial. Before TCR sequencing, CD4+ T cells and CD8+ T cells were sorted from peripheral blood as separate populations.

Genomic DNA was extracted from sorted cells for sequencing of the TCRbeta CDR3 region. The immunoSEQ Assay was used to sequence the TCRbeta CDR3 regions. The table was pulled from immuneACCESS by TCRdb, which kept in-frame rearrangements only. Such tables lose some clones; where checked, under half of the loss comes from unresolved V genes, and the rest has no known cause. This sample holds roughly 63,000 clones; 89% were observed only once. Of the sample, 9.5% to 15% falls within the top ten clones. The V and J genes are TRBV7-9 and TRBJ2-2; a tentative D match to TRBD1 spans 6 bases. The sequence was obtained from an adult with an advanced solid tumor such as melanoma, head and neck, liver or kidney cancer. The specimen was CD4+ or CD8+ T cells sorted from blood, collected in a trial of the OX40 agonist ivuxolimab. Here the CDR3 is given as CASRGQTNTGELFF. Here is the DNA: TGTGCCAGCAGAGGACAGACGAACACCGGGGAGCTGTTTTTT.